This T cell receptor beta chain was documented in a study of blood T cell repertoires in COVID-19. Study in general: Sites across the United States, Italy and Spain contributed samples from acute and convalescent COVID-19. T cells, B-cell-depleted T cells, or PBMCs provided the cDNA or gDNA that served as material.

Authors' analysis steps: Reference gene primer amplification yielded estimated nucleated cell counts. Assay: immunoSEQ multiplex PCR; the TCRdb copy retains only in-frame clones and omits some. V, J and clone size are those of that table, while D and trimming were read from the DNA. The data show some 400,000 clones, roughly 90% seen once. The CDR3 sequence is 18 residues long. Trimming left V 0 bases short and J 0 bases short, with 16 bases between. Germline V gene sequence: CDR1 SGHRS, CDR2 YFSETQ. Sequenced: peripheral blood. The J gene is TRBJ2-1, the V gene TRBV5-1; D is ambiguous. This TCR was recovered from a man aged 18 to 30 with active or convalescent COVID-19. For the CDR3, the DNA is TGCGCCAGCAGCTTGGCCTTTGCAGGTCGTAGCTCCTACAATGAGCAGTTCTTC. This sequence encodes CASSLAFAGRSSYNEQFF.